Listed below are T cell receptor beta chains from one sample, sequenced in a study of technical replicates of blood from a handful of donors. Repertoires were generated with immunoSEQ multiplex PCR, while TCRdb's copy carries only in-frame clones and drops some. Among tens of thousands of clones, 94% were seen once, and the ten largest hold around 0.25%. Sequencing was carried out using T cells isolated from PBMCs. These receptor sequences come from a human donor in good health. CDR3s include the opening cysteine and the closing phenylalanine or tryptophan. D genes are given only for firm matches. Rows give clone size only sometimes, using once, few, many, or a class for an expanded clone.

J gene: TRBJ2-7
clone size: NA
D gene: NA
V gene: TRBV9
CDR3 DNA: TGTGCCAGCAGCGTAGCCGCAGGGGACGAGCAGTACTTC
CDR3 protein: CASSVAAGDEQYF

J gene: TRBJ2-3
clone size: NA
D gene: TRBD2
V gene: TRBV28
CDR3 DNA: TGTGCCAGCAGTCCCATCGGACTAGCGGGTGTGCCAGATACGCAGTATTTT
CDR3 protein: CASSPIGLAGVPDTQYF

J gene: TRBJ1-1
clone size: NA
D gene: NA
V gene: TRBV2
CDR3 DNA: TGTGCCAGCGCTAATTATATAGAAGCTTTCTTT
CDR3 protein: CASANYIEAFF

J gene: TRBJ2-2
clone size: NA
D gene: NA
V gene: TRBV7-9
CDR3 DNA: TGTGCCAGCAGCTTAAACGGGAACACCGGGGAGCTGTTTTTT
CDR3 protein: CASSLNGNTGELFF

J gene: TRBJ2-1
clone size: NA
D gene: TRBD2
V gene: TRBV6-5
CDR3 DNA: TGTGCCAGCAGTAGAGGATCGCGGGGGGTTGGTGAGCAGTTCTTC
CDR3 protein: CASSRGSRGVGEQFF

J gene: TRBJ1-1
clone size: NA
D gene: NA
V gene: TRBV6-4
CDR3 DNA: TGTGCCAGCAGTCGACAGCCGTCGAACACTGAAGCTTTCTTT
CDR3 protein: CASSRQPSNTEAFF

J gene: TRBJ2-5
clone size: NA
D gene: TRBD1
V gene: TRBV9
CDR3 DNA: TGTGCCAGCAGCGTGACAGGGTTCAACCAAGAGACCCAGTACTTC
CDR3 protein: CASSVTGFNQETQYF

J gene: TRBJ1-2
clone size: NA
D gene: TRBD1
V gene: TRBV6-5
CDR3 DNA: TGTGCCAGCAGAAAGCCAGGGGGTTCCTATGGCTACACCTTC
CDR3 protein: CASRKPGGSYGYTF

J gene: TRBJ2-3
clone size: NA
D gene: NA
V gene: TRBV4-1
CDR3 DNA: TGCGCCAGCAGCCAACTCACAGATACGCAGTATTTT
CDR3 protein: CASSQLTDTQYF

J gene: TRBJ1-6
clone size: once
D gene: TRBD1
V gene: TRBV5-1
CDR3 DNA: TGCGCCAGCAGCCCGAGAGTGGGACAGGCCTCCTCCTATAATTCACCCCTCCACTTT
CDR3 protein: CASSPRVGQASSYNSPLHF

J gene: TRBJ2-5
clone size: NA
D gene: TRBD1
V gene: TRBV12-5
CDR3 DNA: TGTGCTAGTGGTTTGGTACCGACAGGGGGACGCAGAGAAGAGACCCAGTACTTC
CDR3 protein: CASGLVPTGGRREETQYF

J gene: TRBJ1-5
clone size: NA
D gene: NA
V gene: TRBV28
CDR3 DNA: TGTGCCAGCAGTTTGGTACAGGATGGAGGGAATCAGCCCCAGCATTTT
CDR3 protein: CASSLVQDGGNQPQHF

J gene: TRBJ1-5
clone size: NA
D gene: NA
V gene: TRBV18
CDR3 DNA: TGTGCCAGCTCACTAACCCAGGGGAATCAGCCCCAGCATTTT
CDR3 protein: CASSLTQGNQPQHF

J gene: TRBJ2-2
clone size: NA
D gene: NA
V gene: TRBV2
CDR3 DNA: TGTGCCAGCAGCCAAGCACTCCTAAACACCGGGGAGCTGTTTTTT
CDR3 protein: CASSQALLNTGELFF

J gene: TRBJ2-3
clone size: NA
D gene: TRBD2
V gene: TRBV11-2
CDR3 DNA: TGTGCCAGCAGCTTACGGTTTAGCGGGAGGGCCTTAGATACGCAGTATTTT
CDR3 protein: CASSLRFSGRALDTQYF

J gene: TRBJ1-1
clone size: NA
D gene: NA
V gene: TRBV10-3
CDR3 DNA: TGTGCCATCAGCCCTCGAGACACTGAAGCTTTCTTT
CDR3 protein: CAISPRDTEAFF

J gene: TRBJ1-2
clone size: NA
D gene: TRBD1
V gene: TRBV19
CDR3 DNA: TGTGCCAGTAGTAGCCCCCGGGACAGGGAATTTCACTATGGCTACACCTTC
CDR3 protein: CASSSPRDREFHYGYTF

J gene: TRBJ1-1
clone size: NA
D gene: NA
V gene: TRBV25-1
CDR3 DNA: TGTGCCAGCAGTGACCGGGACACTGAAGCTTTCTTT
CDR3 protein: CASSDRDTEAFF

J gene: TRBJ2-5
clone size: NA
D gene: TRBD2
V gene: TRBV14
CDR3 DNA: TGTGCCAGCAGCCAAACCGGGACTAGCGGGGGGGCCCTAGAGACCCAGTACTTC
CDR3 protein: CASSQTGTSGGALETQYF

J gene: TRBJ2-7
clone size: NA
D gene: NA
V gene: TRBV7-2
CDR3 DNA: TGTGCCAGCAGCTTAAGGCGGGGCATGGGATACGAGCAGTACTTC
CDR3 protein: CASSLRRGMGYEQYF

J gene: TRBJ1-1
clone size: NA
D gene: NA
V gene: TRBV11-2
CDR3 DNA: TGTGCCAGCAGCGAACAGGGCAACACTGAAGCTTTCTTT
CDR3 protein: CASSEQGNTEAFF

J gene: TRBJ1-1
clone size: few
D gene: NA
V gene: TRBV7-2
CDR3 DNA: TGTGCCAGCAGCTTAGAACGGTTTACTGAAGCTTTCTTT
CDR3 protein: CASSLERFTEAFF

J gene: TRBJ1-1
clone size: NA
D gene: NA
V gene: TRBV11-1
CDR3 DNA: TGTGCCAGCAGGCCGTCGGGGGACACTGAAGCTTTCTTT
CDR3 protein: CASRPSGDTEAFF

J gene: TRBJ2-1
clone size: NA
D gene: NA
V gene: TRBV13
CDR3 DNA: TGTGCCAGCAGCTTAGCTACGAGTGGGAGATCTACTTTCAGGATGGGTGAGCAGTTCTTC
CDR3 protein: CASSLATSGRSTFRMGEQFF

J gene: TRBJ2-1
clone size: NA
D gene: TRBD2
V gene: TRBV5-1
CDR3 DNA: TGCGCCAGCAGCTTGAGTTTGGGGCTAGCGGGGGGCGATGAGCAGTTCTTC
CDR3 protein: CASSLSLGLAGGDEQFF

J gene: TRBJ2-5
clone size: NA
D gene: TRBD2
V gene: TRBV19
CDR3 DNA: TGTGCCAGTATCGCTAGCGGGCACCAAGAGACCCAGTACTTC
CDR3 protein: CASIASGHQETQYF

J gene: TRBJ2-3
clone size: NA
D gene: NA
V gene: TRBV7-3
CDR3 DNA: TGTGCCAGCAGCTTATACGATAGAGACACAGATACGCAGTATTTT
CDR3 protein: CASSLYDRDTDTQYF

J gene: TRBJ2-3
clone size: NA
D gene: NA
V gene: TRBV12-5
CDR3 DNA: TGTGCTAGTCATAGTGGGGGGTGGGATACGCAGTATTTT
CDR3 protein: CASHSGGWDTQYF

J gene: TRBJ2-1
clone size: NA
D gene: NA
V gene: TRBV6-5
CDR3 DNA: TGTGCCAGCAGTTACTCCTCCGAGGACAATGAGCAGTTCTTC
CDR3 protein: CASSYSSEDNEQFF

J gene: TRBJ2-5
clone size: NA
D gene: NA
V gene: TRBV2
CDR3 DNA: TGTGCCAGCAGTGAAGCATCAGGGGCTGAACGGACCCAGTACTTC
CDR3 protein: CASSEASGAERTQYF

J gene: TRBJ2-7
clone size: NA
D gene: TRBD2
V gene: TRBV7-6
CDR3 DNA: TGTGCCAGCAGCTTGACTAGCGGGCTTCCCTACGAGCAGTACTTC
CDR3 protein: CASSLTSGLPYEQYF

J gene: TRBJ2-2
clone size: NA
D gene: TRBD1
V gene: TRBV7-9
CDR3 DNA: TGTGCCAGCAGCGTGGACAGGGTCAACGGGGAGCTGTTTTTT
CDR3 protein: CASSVDRVNGELFF

J gene: TRBJ2-3
clone size: NA
D gene: NA
V gene: TRBV25-1
CDR3 DNA: TGTGCCAGCAGTTTAAGGGCCGGGGTCCGAGATACGCAGTATTTT
CDR3 protein: CASSLRAGVRDTQYF

J gene: TRBJ2-2
clone size: NA
D gene: TRBD2
V gene: TRBV9
CDR3 DNA: TGTGCCAGCAGCGAGAGCGGGGGGGCAACCGGGGAGCTGTTTTTT
CDR3 protein: CASSESGGATGELFF

J gene: TRBJ2-2
clone size: NA
D gene: NA
V gene: TRBV7-9
CDR3 DNA: TGTGCCAGCAGCCTCGACACCGGGGAGCTGTTTTTT
CDR3 protein: CASSLDTGELFF

J gene: TRBJ2-3
clone size: NA
D gene: TRBD2
V gene: TRBV11-2
CDR3 DNA: TGTGCCAGCAGCTTAACTAGCGGGATTACAGATACGCAGTATTTT
CDR3 protein: CASSLTSGITDTQYF

J gene: TRBJ1-1
clone size: once
D gene: TRBD1
V gene: TRBV10-3
CDR3 DNA: TGTGCCATCAGTGAGTCTGAAGGAACAGGGGCGCTGAACACTGAAGCTTTCTTT
CDR3 protein: CAISESEGTGALNTEAFF